The clone carrying this T cell receptor (beta chain) came up a few times. The target antigen is unknown. Germline loops: CDR1 SGDLS, CDR2 YYNGEE. The CDR3 is made up of 15 amino acids. V gave up 1 base and J gave up 2 bases; unmatched junction bases: 1. This entry belongs to a study of T-cell memory formation after mild COVID-19. Notes on the study in general: Contracting CD4+ clones lay largely in CM and EM, with CD8+ ones residing in EMRA.

TCRdb analysed the 5' RACE reads with MiXCR anew, one entry per CDR3 protein. The table has about 200,000 distinct CDR3 sequences, around 15% seen once. This receptor was obtained from an adult woman who had mild COVID-19 (a few samples of this study predate the infection). Cell type and time point are not known. Source material: PBMCs or a T cell subset sorted from them (not recorded which). V gene TRBV9 combines with J gene TRBJ2-3; 10 nucleotides line up with TRBD2. CDR3 sequence (DNA): TGTGCCAGCAGCGTACTAGCGGGGGACACAGATACGCAGTATTTT. Protein sequence: CASSVLAGDTDTQYF.